Listed below are T cell receptor beta chains from one sample, sequenced in a study of blood T cell repertoires in COVID-19. Some clones are missing from TCRdb's copy, which holds only in-frame ones; the method was immunoSEQ multiplex PCR. The profile covers fewer than 300,000 clones, with roughly 85% appearing a single time and roughly 5% taken by the ten largest. Sequenced input: peripheral blood. The source is a man in his forties or fifties with active or convalescent COVID-19. CDR3s include the opening cysteine and the closing phenylalanine or tryptophan. D genes are given only for firm matches. Clone size is shown for a subset of rows, as once, few, many or a class of expanded clone.

j_call | clone_size | d_call | v_call | cdr3_aa | cdr3_nt
TRBJ1-2 | - | TRBD1 | TRBV27 | CASAPGVDRSDYGYTF | TGTGCCAGCGCTCCCGGGGTGGACAGGTCCGACTATGGCTACACCTTC
TRBJ2-4 | - | TRBD1 | TRBV25-1 | CASSTHDRGNIQYF | TGTGCCAGCAGTACCCACGACAGGGGTAACATTCAGTACTTC
TRBJ1-1 | - | - | TRBV20-1 | CSASRLPGGDGFF | TGCAGTGCTAGTAGGTTACCGGGGGGGGACGGCTTCTTT
TRBJ1-3 | - | TRBD1 | TRBV3-1/TRBV3-2 | CASSQGTGPIGTIYF | TGTGCCAGCAGCCAAGGGACAGGGCCTATTGGGACCATATATTTT
TRBJ2-2 | - | - | TRBV19 | CASNLGLTGELFF | TGTGCCAGTAACTTGGGCCTCACCGGGGAGCTGTTTTTT
TRBJ2-7 | - | - | TRBV9 | CASSVGSEVEPYEQYF | TGTGCCAGCAGCGTAGGCTCAGAGGTCGAACCCTACGAGCAGTACTTC
TRBJ2-5 | - | TRBD1 | TRBV10-2 | CASRRDSTPQETQYF | TGCGCCAGCAGGAGGGACAGTACTCCCCAAGAGACCCAGTACTTC
TRBJ1-3 | - | - | TRBV9 | CASSRVLGSSGNTIYF | TGTGCCAGCAGTCGGGTGTTAGGGAGCTCTGGAAACACCATATATTTT
TRBJ1-4 | - | TRBD1 | TRBV5-6 | CASSYQTGGAEKLFF | TGTGCCAGCAGCTATCAGACAGGGGGAGCTGAAAAACTGTTTTTT
TRBJ2-7 | - | - | TRBV30 | CAWSVRLGKPAYEQYF | TGTGCCTGGAGTGTACGTCTAGGTAAACCGGCCTACGAGCAGTACTTC
TRBJ2-7 | once | TRBD2 | TRBV10-3 | CAISESSLAGVEQYF | TGTGCCATCAGTGAGTCGTCCCTAGCGGGAGTCGAGCAGTACTTC
TRBJ2-5 | - | TRBD1 | TRBV13 | CASSGQALVETQYF | TGTGCCAGCAGCGGACAGGCGCTGGTGGAGACCCAGTACTTC
TRBJ2-5 | - | TRBD2 | TRBV4-1 | CASSQVGRAFETQYF | TGCGCCAGCAGCCAGGTCGGGAGGGCCTTTGAGACCCAGTACTTC
TRBJ2-7 | - | TRBD2 | TRBV5-1 | CASSPGPASGIGTYEQYF | TGCGCCAGCAGCCCCGGTCCGGCTAGCGGGATTGGAACCTACGAGCAGTACTTC
TRBJ2-1 | - | TRBD2 | TRBV4-2 | CASSQVRLAGYNEQFF | TGTGCCAGCAGCCAAGTCAGGCTAGCGGGCTACAATGAGCAGTTCTTC
TRBJ1-2 | - | - | TRBV19 | CASSFRGRLAYGYTF | TGTGCCAGTAGTTTCAGGGGACGGCTTGCCTATGGCTACACCTTC
TRBJ2-2 | - | - | TRBV12-3/TRBV12-4 | CASRPANTGELFF | TGTGCCAGCAGACCAGCGAACACCGGGGAGCTGTTTTTT
TRBJ2-5 | - | - | TRBV27 | CAAGDPGGRETQYF | TGTGCCGCGGGAGACCCAGGGGGCCGGGAGACCCAGTACTTC
TRBJ2-3 | - | TRBD2 | TRBV6-2/TRBV6-3 | CASSYDRGRAPRNTDTQYF | TGTGCCAGCAGTTACGATCGCGGGAGGGCGCCCCGGAACACAGATACGCAGTATTTT
TRBJ2-6 | - | TRBD2 | TRBV5-1 | CASSLVYGRAYGANVLTF | TGCGCCAGCAGCTTGGTTTACGGGAGGGCCTATGGGGCCAACGTCCTGACTTTC
TRBJ2-1 | - | TRBD2 | TRBV18 | CASRESGRWGNEQFF | TGTGCCAGCAGGGAGAGCGGGAGATGGGGCAATGAGCAGTTCTTC
TRBJ2-7 | - | TRBD2 | TRBV4-2 | CASSQRGLAGGPAYEQYF | TGTGCCAGCAGCCAAAGGGGACTAGCGGGAGGGCCGGCCTACGAGCAGTACTTC
TRBJ2-3 | - | TRBD2 | TRBV28 | CASSPSHPGLAGATDTQYF | TGTGCCAGCAGTCCCTCTCACCCGGGACTAGCGGGTGCCACAGATACGCAGTATTTT
TRBJ2-4 | - | TRBD1 | TRBV7-4 | CASSSRQGGFKNIQYF | TGTGCCAGCAGCTCCCGACAGGGGGGCTTCAAAAACATTCAGTACTTC
TRBJ2-1 | once | TRBD2 | TRBV7-9 | CASSLPGRAYNEQFF | TGTGCCAGCAGCTTACCCGGGAGGGCCTACAATGAGCAGTTCTTC
TRBJ1-1 | - | - | TRBV6-5 | CASSYQGPGTEAFF | TGTGCCAGCAGTTACCAGGGGCCTGGCACTGAAGCTTTCTTT
TRBJ2-3 | - | TRBD2 | TRBV3-1/TRBV3-2 | CASSQRLAGNTDTQYF | TGTGCCAGCAGCCAAAGACTAGCGGGGAACACAGATACGCAGTATTTT
TRBJ1-1 | - | TRBD1 | TRBV19 | CASSLGQGYIDTEAFF | TGTGCCAGTAGCCTGGGACAGGGGTATATCGACACTGAAGCTTTCTTT
TRBJ1-2 | - | TRBD1 | TRBV7-8 | CASSPTQGLGNYGYTF | TGTGCCAGCAGCCCGACACAGGGGCTGGGGAACTATGGCTACACCTTC
TRBJ1-2 | - | - | TRBV2 | CASSRGTYGYTF | TGTGCCAGCAGTCGGGGGACCTATGGCTACACCTTC
TRBJ2-7 | - | TRBD1 | TRBV5-6 | CASSLGQGVYEQYF | TGTGCCAGCAGCTTGGGGCAGGGGGTCTACGAGCAGTACTTC
TRBJ2-5 | - | TRBD2 | TRBV6-1 | CASSEATSRETQYF | TGTGCCAGCAGTGAAGCGACTAGCCGGGAGACCCAGTACTTC
TRBJ2-1 | once | - | TRBV11-2 | CASSPGLARHNEQFF | TGTGCCAGCAGCCCGGGGCTAGCGAGACACAATGAGCAGTTCTTC
TRBJ2-7 | - | - | TRBV7-2 | CASSLNSQTYEQYF | TGTGCCAGCAGCTTAAACAGCCAGACCTACGAGCAGTACTTC
TRBJ2-1 | - | TRBD2 | TRBV5-1 | CASSSTGGSYNEQFF | TGCGCCAGCAGCTCGACGGGGGGCTCCTACAATGAGCAGTTCTTC
TRBJ2-5 | - | TRBD2 | TRBV27 | CASSPSGRGETQYF | TGTGCCAGCAGTCCTAGCGGACGGGGAGAGACCCAGTACTTC
TRBJ2-1 | - | - | TRBV7-2 | CASSLGRATPYYNEQFF | TGTGCCAGCAGCTTAGGTCGCGCTACTCCGTACTACAATGAGCAGTTCTTC
TRBJ2-1 | - | TRBD1 | TRBV20-1 | CSASNVGQISYNEQFF | TGCAGTGCTAGTAATGTGGGACAGATCTCCTACAATGAGCAGTTCTTC
TRBJ2-1 | - | - | TRBV4-1 | CASSHRTRYEQFF | TGCGCCAGCAGCCATAGAACTAGATATGAGCAGTTCTTC
TRBJ2-7 | - | - | TRBV2 | CASSETAGRLEQYF | TGTGCCAGCAGTGAAACGGCGGGGCGGTTGGAGCAGTACTTC
TRBJ1-2 | - | - | TRBV28 | CASSLGVRYYGYTF | TGTGCCAGCAGTTTAGGCGTCAGGTACTATGGCTACACCTTC
TRBJ2-5 | - | - | TRBV12-5 | CASGRLPGARLETQYF | TGTGCTAGTGGCCGACTTCCGGGAGCAAGGTTGGAGACCCAGTACTTC
TRBJ2-7 | - | - | TRBV11-2 | CASSPRAGEIEQYF | TGTGCCAGCAGCCCCAGGGCAGGGGAGATCGAGCAGTACTTC
TRBJ1-2 | - | - | TRBV9 | CASSGPPSGVVYGYTF | TGTGCCAGCAGCGGACCACCGAGCGGAGTCGTCTATGGCTACACCTTC
TRBJ2-5 | - | - | TRBV11-2 | CASSYTGPPEPQYF | TGTGCCAGCAGCTACACAGGTCCCCCGGAGCCCCAGTACTTC
TRBJ1-3 | - | - | TRBV19 | CASSILGDSGNTIYF | TGTGCCAGTAGCATCCTAGGCGACTCTGGAAACACCATATATTTT
TRBJ1-6 | few | TRBD1 | TRBV11-2 | CASSLGSGQNNSPLHF | TGTGCCAGCAGCTTAGGGTCGGGACAGAATAATTCACCCCTCCACTTT
TRBJ1-1 | - | TRBD1 | TRBV30 | CAWALGTANTEAFF | TGTGCCTGGGCCCTTGGGACAGCGAACACTGAAGCTTTCTTT
TRBJ1-1 | - | - | TRBV6-6 | CASSYSLVLEAFF | TGTGCCAGCAGTTACTCTTTAGTCCTGGAAGCTTTCTTT
TRBJ2-7 | - | - | TRBV7-2 | CASSLDFRYEQYF | TGTGCCAGCAGCTTAGATTTCCGCTACGAGCAGTACTTC
TRBJ2-7 | - | - | TRBV10-3 | CAIMGAGDEQYF | TGTGCCATCATGGGGGCAGGGGACGAGCAGTACTTC
TRBJ2-5 | - | TRBD2 | TRBV9 | CASSVDGSGGTQYF | TGTGCCAGCAGCGTAGACGGGTCGGGGGGGACCCAGTACTTC
TRBJ2-2 | - | - | TRBV30 | CAWSARVPGELFF | TGTGCCTGGAGTGCCAGGGTACCCGGGGAGCTGTTTTTT
TRBJ2-1 | - | TRBD2 | TRBV5-1 | CASSPGTSGLYNEQFF | TGCGCCAGCAGCCCGGGGACTAGCGGGCTCTACAATGAGCAGTTCTTC